This entry lists 25 T cell receptor beta chains sequenced from one sample in a study of tumor and adjacent non-tumor tissue in lung cancer. RNA was extracted from bulk tissue without any cell sorting. The library came from three nested PCR rounds adapted from ARM-PCR protocols. Each CDR3 protein is one row after TCRdb ran MiXCR on the multiplex PCR reads. The data show fewer than 120,000 distinct CDR3 sequences, with approximately 80% seen just once and under 25% held by the top ten. The sample taken for sequencing was lung tumor tissue. These receptors were obtained from a man aged 70 or older with non-small cell lung cancer.

Turning to this clonotype: The junction differs from germline at one of its ends, possibly a read error. The V gene is TRBV30, the J gene TRBJ2-3; possibly TRBD2 for D (6 bases). The CDR3 covers 15 residues. Germline V gene sequence: CDR1 GTSNPN, CDR2 SVGIG (reference sequence). The CDR3 sequence: CSWSDHGSSTDTQYF. The CDR3 DNA reads TGTTCCTGGAGTGATCACGGGAGCAGCACAGATACGCAGTACTTT.

Note on this clonotype: Its ends do not fully match the called genes, so a read error is possible. The chain joins TRBV28 to TRBJ1-5; no reliable D call. Germline loops: CDR1 MDHEN, CDR2 SYDVKM. The CDR3 has 16 amino acids. The DNA for the CDR3 is TGTGCCAGCAATTTAAGGCTTTTAGGCCACAATCAGCCCCAGCATTTT. Amino acids: CASNLRLLGHNQPQHF.

As concerns this clonotype: This is likely a read error, given that the CDR3 carries no conserved phenylalanine or tryptophan at its end. V and J are TRBV6-6 and TRBJ1-1; D gene unclear. This CDR3 is built from 14 residues. The germline V gene has CDR1 MNHNY and CDR2 SVGAGI (reference sequence). This CDR3 is CPSSYQVGNTEAFS. CDR3 nucleotides: TGTCCCAGCAGTTATCAAGTGGGGAACACTGAAGCTTTCTCT.

Worth noting for this clonotype: At one end, the junction sequence differs from germline, possibly due to a read error. The CDR3 reads CASSLMLNTGDLFF. CDR3 in DNA: TGTGCCAGCAGTTTAATGCTAAATACCGGGGACCTGTTTTTT. J is TRBJ2-2 and V is TRBV12-3 or TRBV12-4; D is perhaps TRBD1 or TRBD2 (5 bases each). The CDR3 length is 14 residues.

The sample holds a few counts of this clonotype. This may stem from a read error, because a much larger clone lies one nucleotide away. In DNA form, the CDR3 reads TGCACCAGCAGCTTGGCCAGAGCGGGGGGTGGATACAATGAGCAGTTCTTC. Its protein product is CTSSLARAGGGYNEQFF. The V gene is TRBV5-1, the J gene TRBJ2-1; TRBD2 aligns across 9 bases. Germline lookup yields CDR1 SGHRS and CDR2 YFSETQ. The CDR3 is made up of 17 amino acids.

This clonotype was picked up many times. V and J are TRBV29-1 and TRBJ1-6; D is unresolved. Germline V gene lookup returns CDR1 SQVTM and CDR2 ANQGSEA. The CDR3 sequence is 13 residues long. Trimming shortened V by 4 bases and J by 8 bases, and 12 bases separated the two germline ends. The CDR3 sequence is CSVAEPRDSPLHF. The CDR3 DNA is TGCAGCGTTGCAGAACCTAGGGATTCACCCCTCCACTTT.

Turning to this clonotype: This may be a read error: a much more frequent sequence differs by one nucleotide. The CDR3 region is CIAYRRYRGRETQYF. In nucleotides, the CDR3 is TGCATTGCTTACCGAAGGTACAGGGGAAGAGAGACCCAGTACTTC. The V gene is TRBV20-1, the J gene TRBJ2-5; 7 bases align to TRBD1. This CDR3 is built from 15 residues. CDR1 and CDR2 from the germline V gene are DFQATT and SNEGSKA (reference sequence).

The rearrangement joins TRBV11-2 to TRBJ2-5, with D perhaps TRBD2 (6 bases). The V end was cut by 2 bases, the J end by 1 base, with 14 bases between. Germline V CDR1 and CDR2: SGHAT, FQNNGV. This CDR3 is built from 16 residues. CDR3 protein: CASSLHELAVQETQYF. CDR3 DNA: TGTGCCAGCAGCTTACACGAACTAGCCGTCCAAGAGACCCAGTACTTC.

In its sample, this clonotype was seen once. Compared with germline, one end of the junction differs, possibly owing to a read error. The chain employs TRBV29-1 and TRBJ2-1; D is uncertain. The CDR3 runs to 14 residues. The germline V gene encodes CDR1 SQVTM and CDR2 ANQGSEA. As DNA, the CDR3 is TGCAGCGCCCATGGGCAGGAGTCCTATAATGAGCAGTTCTTC. Translating gives CSAHGQESYNEQFF.

Details on this clonotype: Compared with germline, one end of the junction differs, possibly owing to a read error. This sequence joins TRBV6-1 and TRBJ2-1; 8 bases fit TRBD2. Germline CDR1 MNHNS, CDR2 SASEGT. The CDR3 runs to 19 residues. For the CDR3, the DNA is TGTGCCAACAGTGATCCGGGAGGGCCGGGGTTGCTTGTCTACTATGAGCAGTTCTTC. Translating gives CANSDPGGPGLLVYYEQFF.

A note on this clonotype: A junction end diverges from the germline sequence, so it may reflect a read error. The genes are TRBV13 and TRBJ2-7, with 14 bases identical to TRBD2. This CDR3 comprises 16 residues. Germline V gene lookup returns CDR1 PRHDT and CDR2 FYEKMQ (reference sequence). CDR3 coding DNA: TGTGTCAGCGGTAGGGGGGGACTAGCGGGAGTCAACGAACAGTACTTC. This gives the protein CVSGRGGLAGVNEQYF.

This clonotype has a handful of counts. Relative to the germline gene, one junction end is altered; a read error may explain this. The CDR3 DNA reads TGTGCTAGCAGCATTTCATCCCAGATGAGCAATGAGCAGTTCTTC. As protein: CASSISSQMSNEQFF. The V and J genes are TRBV5-4 and TRBJ2-1; D unclear. The CDR3 is made up of 15 amino acids. Per the germline V gene, CDR1 is SGHNT and CDR2 is YYREEE (reference sequence). Full variable domain (missing parts from reference TRBV5-4 and TRBJ2-1): ETGVTQSPTHLIKTRGQQVTLRCSSQSGHNTVSWYQQALGQGPQFIFQYYREEENGRGNFPPRFSGLQFPNYSSELNVNALELDDSALYLCASSISSQMSNEQFFGPGTRLTVL.

A word on this clonotype: The junction shows a germline mismatch at one end, possibly a read error. The V and J genes are TRBV5-1 and TRBJ2-3; D is unresolved. Germline V gene lookup returns CDR1 SGHRS and CDR2 YFSETQ. This CDR3 region has 14 residues. The CDR3 DNA sequence: TGCGCAAGCAGCTTGGGAACTAACACAGATACGCAGTTTTTT. This translates into CASSLGTNTDTQFF.

This clonotype was picked up one time. One end of the junction is discordant with germline, which a read error may explain. The chain employs TRBV14 and TRBJ2-1; D might be TRBD2 (6 bases). This CDR3 has 15 amino acids. Germline V lookup: CDR1 SGHDN, CDR2 FVKESK. The CDR3 loop is CANIRLASKYNQQFF. The CDR3 DNA is TGTGCCAACATACGGCTAGCGAGTAAATACAATCAGCAGTTCTTC. Supplemented by reference TRBV14 and TRBJ2-1, the full variable domain reads EAGVTQFPSHSVIEKGQTVTLRCDPISGHDNLYWYRRVMGKEIKFLLHFVKESKQDESGMPNNRFLAERTGGTYSTLKVQPAELEDSGVYFCANIRLASKYNQQFFGPGTRLTVL.

The chain employs TRBV10-3 and TRBJ2-7; D might be TRBD2 (5 bases). Germline CDR1 is ENHRY and CDR2 is SYGVKD. The CDR3 sequence is 15 residues long. The V end was cut by 4 bases, the J end by 6 bases, with 19 bases between. The CDR3 DNA reads TGTGCCATCAGTGGGGGAGTCCGAAGGCCCTTCGAGCAGTACTTC. This gives the protein CAISGGVRRPFEQYF.

About this clonotype: In this CDR3 the conserved last residue, phenylalanine or tryptophan, is missing, so a read error is likely. The DNA for the CDR3 is TGTGCCAGCAGTATAGCTCATAATGAAAAACTGTTTCTT. Its translation is CASSIAHNEKLFL. This chain links TRBV6-1 with TRBJ1-4; the D is unclear. Trimming took off 5 bases at V and 4 bases at J, with 8 bases between the two ends. Germline V lookup: CDR1 MNHNS, CDR2 SASEGT. The CDR3 runs 13 residues.

There are a few counts of this clonotype. This chain connects TRBV18 to TRBJ1-2; 10 nucleotides line up with TRBD1. V was clipped by 5 bases and J by 0 bases; unmatched bases: 3. This CDR3 is built from 15 residues. The germline CDR1 and CDR2 sequences are KGHSH and LQKENI. In DNA, the CDR3 is TGTGCCAGCTCATTCGGACAGGGGGCTAACTATGGCTACACCTTC. Protein product: CASSFGQGANYGYTF.

Worth noting for this clonotype: Its ends do not fully match the called genes, so a read error is possible. The chain has TRBV6-6 and TRBJ2-7, with D maybe TRBD1 (6 bases). Germline loops: CDR1 MNHNY, CDR2 SVGAGI (reference sequence). CDR3 length equals 14 residues. CDR3 sequence reads: CASSCNRESYEQYF. The CDR3 DNA is TGTGCCAGCAGTTGCAACAGGGAATCCTATGAGCAGTACTTC.

Details on this clonotype: The junction does not match germline at one end; this may be a read error. V usage is TRBV29-1 and J usage is TRBJ1-1; maybe TRBD1 (6 bases). CDR1 is SQVTM, CDR2 ANQGSEA, per germline. This CDR3 has 14 amino acids. The CDR3 DNA reads as TGCAGCCTTCTGGGCAGGGGCAGGGACACTGAATCTTTCTTT. As protein: CSLLGRGRDTESFF.

This clonotype was detected many times. This rearrangement joins TRBV30 to TRBJ1-4; 10 bases map to TRBD1. Per germline, CDR1 GTSNPN and CDR2 SVGIG (reference sequence). Unmatched junction bases numbered 12, after V lost 8 bases and J lost 6 bases. This CDR3 spans 15 amino acids. The CDR3 spells CAALRDRGRDEKLFF. The CDR3 region has the DNA TGTGCCGCCCTCCGGGACAGGGGTAGGGATGAAAAACTGTTTTTT.

The chain combines TRBV29-1 with TRBJ2-2; no clear D gene. Germline V CDR1 and CDR2: SQVTM, ANQGSEA. V was pared by 7 bases and J by 2 bases, with 11 bases between. CDR3 length: 13 amino acids. CDR3 loop: CSAACGNTGELFF. CDR3 DNA sequence: TGCAGCGCTGCATGCGGTAACACCGGGGAGCTGTTTTTT.

Details on this clonotype: A junction end diverges from the germline sequence, so it may reflect a read error. In nucleotides, the CDR3 is TGTGCCATCAGCTTAACTCATGGTGGAAGTACAGATACGCAGTATTTT. This sequence encodes CAISLTHGGSTDTQYF. This chain uses TRBV11-2 with TRBJ2-3; unclear D gene. The CDR3 covers 16 residues. Germline values: CDR1 SGHAT, CDR2 FQNNGV. The full variable domain, rest sourced from reference TRBV11-2 and TRBJ2-3, is EAGVAQSPRYKIIEKRQSVAFWCNPISGHATLYWYQQILGQGPKLLIQFQNNGVVDDSQLPKDRFSAERLKGVDSTLKIQPAKLEDSAVYLCAISLTHGGSTDTQYFGPGTRLTVL.

As to this clonotype: The junction does not match germline at one end; this may be a read error. This chain joins TRBV12-3 or TRBV12-4 and TRBJ2-2; either TRBD1 or TRBD2 may supply D (5 bases each). CDR3 length: 16 amino acids. CDR3 region: CVSSFPGTTNAGELFF. CDR3 nucleotides: TGTGTCAGCAGTTTCCCAGGGACGACGAACGCCGGGGAGCTGTTTTTT.

This chain links TRBV12-3 or TRBV12-4 with TRBJ2-1; tentatively, D is TRBD1 or TRBD2 (6 bases each). The length of the CDR3 is 14 residues. Trimming shortened V by 9 bases and J by 8 bases, and 20 bases separated the two germline ends. The CDR3: CASTLVGGSDEQFF. CDR3 DNA: TGTGCCAGTACTCTAGTGGGGGGCTCTGATGAGCAGTTCTTC.

This clonotype has at least ten counts. The V and J genes are TRBV5-4 and TRBJ2-7, with TRBD1 matching over 10 bases. CDR1 and CDR2 from the germline V gene are SGHNT and YYREEE (reference sequence). This CDR3 region has 15 residues. Trimming at V came to 3 bases and at J to 0 bases, leaving 3 bases not matched to a gene. The CDR3 spells CASSSRQGASYEQYF. In nucleotides, the CDR3 is TGTGCCAGCAGCTCCCGACAGGGGGCCTCCTACGAGCAGTACTTC.